This T cell receptor beta chain was captured by sequencing in a study of cytomegalovirus exposure and HLA in healthy donors. Points from the study as a whole: According to the study, roughly 160 TCR beta chains were cytomegalovirus-associated.

Vbeta (60) and Jbeta (13) primers were used in the PCR. Sequencing used immunoSEQ multiplex PCR; TCRdb keeps in-frame clones, though not all of them. The sample has about 55,000 clones, about 76% seen once; the top ten hold 2% to 3%. As regards this clone: Its antigen remains unidentified.

Germline V gene sequence: CDR1 LGHNA, CDR2 YSLEER. This CDR3 is built from 15 residues. The trim removed 3 bases at V and 3 bases at J, leaving 2 bases unmatched. The chain links TRBV4-3 to TRBJ2-1; 10 nucleotides align to TRBD2. Sequenced: PBMCs. The clonotype comes from a female donor in good health and CMV-seronegative. CDR3 DNA: TGCGCCAGCAGCCATCTAGCGGGAGTCTACAATGAGCAGTTCTTC. Translating gives CASSHLAGVYNEQFF.